This passage covers 6 T cell receptor beta chains from one sample sequenced in a study of T cell responses to AZD1222 COVID-19 vaccine. Clones were sequenced by immunoSEQ multiplex PCR, and TCRdb holds only the in-frame ones, with some missing. Of roughly 120,000 clones listed, roughly 90% were seen once; the top ten hold about 7.7%. The source was peripheral blood, collected 28 days after the second AZD1222 dose. These receptors came from an adult who received the AZD1222 COVID-19 vaccine.

This chain links TRBV13 with TRBJ1-1; D perhaps matches TRBD1 (6 bases). This CDR3 has 14 amino acids. The V end was cut by 5 bases, the J end by 1 base, with 11 bases between. CDR1 is PRHDT, CDR2 FYEKMQ, per germline (reference sequence). CDR3 in DNA: TGTGCCAGCAGCCGAAGGGACACGAACACTGAAGCTTTCTTT. Protein sequence: CASSRRDTNTEAFF.

The chain recombines TRBV7-9 with TRBJ1-4; 7 bases agree with TRBD1. Germline trimming cut 5 bases from V and 5 bases from J; bases unmatched to any gene: 5. CDR1 and CDR2 from the germline V gene are SEHNR and FQNEAQ (reference sequence). This CDR3 comprises 14 residues. Here the CDR3 DNA reads TGTGCCAGCAGCCTGTGGGACAGCAATGAAAAACTGTTTTTT. Translated, it gives CASSLWDSNEKLFF.

In its sample, this clone was seen once. This chain links TRBV13 with TRBJ2-2, with TRBD2 identical over 12 bases. The CDR3 has 14 amino acids. The J segment lost 9 bases and the V segment lost 3 bases, leaving 2 bases of the junction unmatched. CDR1 is PRHDT, CDR2 FYEKMQ, per germline (reference sequence). Here the CDR3 reads CASSLRTSGRELFF. The CDR3 coding sequence is TGTGCCAGCAGCTTGAGGACTAGCGGGAGGGAGCTGTTTTTT.

This rearrangement joins TRBV13 to TRBJ2-3; 8 bases fit TRBD2. The germline CDR1 and CDR2 sequences are PRHDT and FYEKMQ (reference sequence). The CDR3 is made up of 14 amino acids. Unmatched junction bases numbered 5, after V lost 7 bases and J lost 2 bases. The CDR3 nucleotides read TGTGCCAGCAAATTACTAGCGGCCACAGATACGCAGTATTTT. Translating it yields CASKLLAATDTQYF.

This clone occurred once. The chain couples TRBV5-8 to TRBJ2-5; the D is unclear. V was shortened by 3 bases and J by 5 bases, with 20 bases between the two germline ends. CDR1 and CDR2 (germline): SGHTS, YDEGEE. CDR3 length: 16 residues. CDR3 nucleotide sequence: TGTGCCAGCAGCTCTTGGGCCTACCCAATAGGGGAGACCCAGTACTTC. Translation gives CASSSWAYPIGETQYF.

V usage is TRBV5-1 and J usage is TRBJ1-6; D is ambiguous. V lost 5 bases and J 4 bases, leaving 13 bases between the germline ends. The germline V gene has CDR1 SGHRS and CDR2 YFSETQ. This CDR3 is 15 amino acids long. DNA for the CDR3: TGCGCCAGCAGGACCGGGAGTGAATATAATTCACCCCTCCACTTT. Translating gives CASRTGSEYNSPLHF.